This record looks at one TCR beta chain sequence and its context. This specimen comes from a study of shared clonotypes between healthy human individuals. For the study at large: The donor group consisted of two women and three men, aged 18 to 49.

Germline V CDR1 and CDR2: DFQATT, SNEGSKA (reference sequence). The CDR3 is 11 amino acids. CD8 cells classed as naive were CD45RO-negative and positively selected for CCR7, excluding terminally differentiated effector memory CD45RA+ cells. Generated by immunoSEQ multiplex PCR, the TCRdb table keeps only in-frame clones and is missing some. The table includes hundreds of thousands of clones, approximately 96% detected once. The chain joins TRBV20-1 to TRBJ2-5; the D is unclear. The DNA end lines up better with TRBJ2-7; the J call may be wrong. The clonotype comes from a woman aged 25 to 39 in good health. The sample consisted of naive CD8+ T cells sorted from blood. CDR3 loop: CSARGPYEQYF. In nucleotides, the CDR3 is TGCAGTGCTAGAGGGCCCTACGAGCAGTACTTC.